This T cell receptor (beta chain) stems from a study of OX40 agonist ivuxolimab in advanced cancers. About the investigation overall: Ivuxolimab was an agonistic, fully human IgG2 monoclonal antibody directed against OX40 (CD134), a costimulatory receptor. Intravenous ivuxolimab was administered to patients every 2 weeks at six dose levels: 0.01, 0.1, 0.3, 1.5, 3 and 10 mg/kg. Among the 52 dose-escalation patients, around 20 had hepatocellular carcinoma, about 15 melanoma, 9 renal cell carcinoma and 9 head and neck cancer. In the dose-escalation cohort, 82.7% of patients were male, and the mean age was around 60 years, with a range of roughly 20 to 80. Prior anti-PD-1, anti-PD-L1 or anti-CTLA-4 therapy was permitted, and checkpoint inhibitors had been received by about 36% of dose-escalation patients. Three dose-escalation patients achieved partial responses, one with hepatocellular carcinoma and two with cutaneous melanoma. Peripheral TCRbeta sequencing aimed to test whether ivuxolimab altered TCR sequence diversity and caused clonal T-cell expansion. The paper describes the monotherapy dose-escalation part (N = 52 patients) of the phase I trial of ivuxolimab.

A single count supports this clone. What antigen it recognizes has not been identified. Per-nucleotide qualities are absent, and no much larger clonotype sits a single base away. Broad study findings and their caveats: At doses of 0.1 to 3.0 mg/kg, clonal expansion of both CD4+ and CD8+ blood T cells was observed from baseline to week 6. In partial responders in the 0.1-3.0 mg/kg groups, normalized peripheral clonal expansion was found to be among the lowest, especially among CD8+ T cells. Which antigens the clonally expanded peripheral T cells were specific for was not determined. Low levels of normalized T-cell clonal expansion were also seen in some patients who did not respond. After ivuxolimab, CD8+ T cells had more expanded clones than CD4+ T cells on average.

The trial excluded patients who had a history of autoimmune disease or who were on systemic immunosuppression. Peripheral blood for TCR sequencing was collected from all dose cohorts at baseline, on cycle 4 day 1, and on cycle 7 day 1. The samples were taken from a phase I, first-in-human, multicenter, open-label dose-escalation trial of ivuxolimab. Adults with locally advanced or metastatic melanoma, renal cell carcinoma, hepatocellular carcinoma or head and neck squamous cell carcinoma were enrolled in the trial. Before TCR sequencing, CD4+ and CD8+ T cells were separately sorted from peripheral blood. Genomic DNA was extracted from sorted cells for sequencing of the TCRbeta CDR3 region. The immunoSEQ Assay was used to sequence the TCRbeta CDR3 regions. Entries here come from immuneACCESS through TCRdb and include only in-frame sequences with V and J called. Some clones fail to appear in such tables; in the studies checked, an unresolved V gene covers under half of the shortfall, and the cause of the remainder is unknown. The sample table shows under 25,000 clones, and 60% to 85% are seen once. In total, the top ten clones hold under 20% of the sample.

The germline V gene provides CDR1 MGHRA and CDR2 YSYEKL. The cysteine opens and the phenylalanine closes a CDR3 of 15 amino acids. Only CDR3 DNA remains: 45 bases, in frame from the first base. V was cut back by 0 bases and J by 7 bases, leaving a gap of 16 bases between them. The chain couples TRBV4-1 to TRBJ2-7, with TRBD1 tentatively as D gene (6 bases match). The receptor was derived from an adult with an advanced solid tumor such as melanoma, head and neck, liver or kidney cancer. The sample here was CD4+ or CD8+ T cells sorted from blood, taken in a trial of the OX40 agonist ivuxolimab. The CDR3 in this case is CASSQDPGRGEEQYF. The sequence in DNA is TGCGCCAGCAGCCAAGATCCCGGCAGGGGCGAGGAGCAGTACTTC.